This T cell receptor (beta chain) was recorded in a study of PD-L1 blockade in urothelial cancer. The wider study: Patients had undergone 0 to 3 prior chemotherapy regimens. Researchers found blood samples held a median of 141,255 T cells. Study-wide results and caveats: Tumor-associated blood clones were expanded more by durable-benefit patients at 3 weeks.

About this clone itself: Its matching antigen is unknown.

This CDR3 spans 16 amino acids. Looked up from germline, CDR1 is SGHTA and CDR2 is FQGNSA. Trimming cost V 0 bases and J 5 bases, with 14 bases left between them. Every PCR received spiked-in synthetic TCR analog templates. Here immunoSEQ multiplex PCR was the method, and the copy in TCRdb shows in-frame clones only, minus some. The sample includes about 39,000 clones, approximately 80% of them seen just once. Time point in this sample: peripheral blood 6 weeks after treatment start. This specimen was PBMCs, taken around atezolizumab (anti-PD-L1) treatment. J is TRBJ2-1 and V is TRBV7-2; D remains unclear. This TCR derives from a man aged 35-49 years with urothelial cancer. Here the CDR3 reads CASSLALRGWDNEQFF. Written as DNA, the CDR3 is TGTGCCAGCAGCTTAGCGCTTAGAGGTTGGGACAATGAGCAGTTCTTC. Supplemented by reference TRBV7-2 and TRBJ2-1, the full variable domain reads GAGVSQSPSNKVTEKGKDVELRCDPISGHTALYWYRQSLGQGLEFLIYFQGNSAPDKSGLPSDRFSAERTGGSVSTLTIQRTQQEDSAVYLCASSLALRGWDNEQFFGPGTRLTVL.